This TCR beta chain was identified during a study of blood T cell repertoires in COVID-19. Under the authors' procedure: Reference gene primer amplification gave nucleated cell count estimates. Profiled with immunoSEQ multiplex PCR; TCRdb holds only in-frame clones, not every one. V and J calls plus clone size are reproduced from that table; the DNA served to infer D and trimming. Of about 140,000 clones listed, approximately 88% are singletons. Source material: peripheral blood. This sequence was found in a man between 60 and 75 years old with active or convalescent COVID-19.

The CDR3, as DNA: TGCGCCAGCAGTCAGAAACTAGCGGGAACCGGGGAGCTGTTTTTT. It codes for CASSQKLAGTGELFF. V is TRBV23-1 and J is TRBJ2-2, with TRBD2 identical over 10 bases. TRBV23-1 is known as an ORF, though its function is uncertain. V gave up 3 bases and J gave up 5 bases; unmatched junction bases: 3. The CDR3 is 15 amino acids.